These T cell receptor beta chains were read from a single sample in a study of cytomegalovirus exposure and HLA in healthy donors. The repertoire was sequenced with immunoSEQ multiplex PCR; TCRdb's copy has only in-frame clones and lacks some. This table holds some 180,000 clones, 76% found once. Sequencing input: PBMCs. The receptors come from a young man in good health and CMV-seronegative. CDR3s include the opening cysteine and the closing phenylalanine or tryptophan. A D gene is named only where the DNA matches it firmly. Only part of the rows carry a size: once, few, many, or a class if the clone is expanded.

>few|TRBJ2-5|TRBV5-1|-
TGCGCCAGCAGCTTGAATTGGGGGCGCGGGGAGACCCAGTACTTC
CASSLNWGRGETQYF
>-|TRBJ2-6|TRBV5-5|-
TGTGCCAGCAGGCTAGACTCTGGGGCCAACGTTCTGACTTTC
CASRLDSGANVLTF
>-|TRBJ1-2|TRBV30|TRBD1
TGTGCCTGGAGTCCCCGCATTGGCAGGGGGCCCTATGGCTACACCTTC
CAWSPRIGRGPYGYTF
>-|TRBJ2-7|TRBV19|TRBD1
TGTGCCAGTAATCAGGGGACAGGATATCCCTACGAGCAGTACTTC
CASNQGTGYPYEQYF
>-|TRBJ2-5|TRBV1|-
TGCACCAGCAGCTACCCCGACGCTAGCAGGGAGACCCAGTACTTC
CTSSYPDASRETQYF
>few|TRBJ2-7|TRBV7-2|-
TGTGCCAGCTCCCAAACAGGGTCCGGAGAGCAGTACTTC
CASSQTGSGEQYF
>-|TRBJ2-7|TRBV27|TRBD2
TGTGCCAGCAGTTATACGGGAGGAATCTCCTACGAGCAGTACTTC
CASSYTGGISYEQYF
>once|TRBJ1-6|TRBV19|TRBD1
TGTGCCAGTAGCCCTCAGGGGGATCGGAATAATTCACCCCTCCACTTT
CASSPQGDRNNSPLHF
>-|TRBJ1-2|TRBV7-9|-
TGTTCCAGCAGCTTAGCGTGGGGAGGGGTAGCTGGCTACACCTTC
CSSSLAWGGVAGYTF
>-|TRBJ2-3|TRBV7-9|-
TGTGCCAGCAGCTTCCGACTAGGAGAGAGTACGCAGTATTTT
CASSFRLGESTQYF
>-|TRBJ2-1|TRBV4-1|TRBD2
TGCGCCAGCAGCCAGACCCTACTAGCGGGGGGTTTATACAATGAGCAGTTCTTC
CASSQTLLAGGLYNEQFF
>-|TRBJ2-1|TRBV9|TRBD2
TGTGCCAGCAGCGCAGGACTAGCGGGGCACAATGAGCAGTTCTTC
CASSAGLAGHNEQFF
>once|TRBJ1-2|TRBV28|TRBD1
TGTGCCAGCTTGACGACAGGGAGCGGTGGCTACACCTTC
CASLTTGSGGYTF
>-|TRBJ1-4|TRBV4-2|TRBD1
TGTGCCAGCAGCCAAGGACAGGGGAGTAATGAAAAACTGTTTTTT
CASSQGQGSNEKLFF
>once|TRBJ2-5|TRBV19|TRBD2
TGTGCCAGTAGAAATCTCGGGGGGTACCAAGAGACCCAGTACTTC
CASRNLGGYQETQYF
>-|TRBJ2-7|TRBV28|-
TGTGCCAGCAGTCGCGGGTCATCCTACGAGCAGTACTTC
CASSRGSSYEQYF
>-|TRBJ2-7|TRBV23-1|TRBD1
TGCGCCAGCAGCCTATCGCGGACAGGGCCCTCCTACGAGCAGTACTTC
CASSLSRTGPSYEQYF
>-|TRBJ2-1|TRBV4-2|TRBD2
TGTGCCAGCAGCCAAGAGACTAGCGGGGTGAACAATGAGCAGTTCTTC
CASSQETSGVNNEQFF
>-|TRBJ1-1|TRBV6-1|-
TGTGCCAGCAGTGAAGTATCGGAACCAGGGGTATTTGAAGCTTTCTTT
CASSEVSEPGVFEAFF
>-|TRBJ2-7|TRBV19|TRBD1
TGTGCCAGTAGTGCCCGGGACAGCGAGCAGTACTTC
CASSARDSEQYF
>-|TRBJ1-3|TRBV7-2|-
TGTGCCAGCACCTTACCCGCGGACAGACCGGGAAACACCATATATTTT
CASTLPADRPGNTIYF
>once|TRBJ1-2|TRBV19|-
TGTGCCAGCTCAAAAACAGGTTATGGCTATGGCTACACCTTC
CASSKTGYGYGYTF
>-|TRBJ2-1|TRBV4-2|TRBD2
TGTGCCAGCAGCCAAGTGGCTAGCGGGGGGGCCCATGAGCAGTTCTTC
CASSQVASGGAHEQFF
>-|TRBJ2-3|TRBV28|-
TGTGCCAGCACCGGAGCGTCCCGTAACACAGATACGCAGTATTTT
CASTGASRNTDTQYF
>-|TRBJ2-3|TRBV2|-
TGTGCCAGCACAAGGGGGTACAGAACAGATACGCAGTATTTT
CASTRGYRTDTQYF
>-|TRBJ2-5|TRBV6-1|-
TGTGCCAGCAGTGAAGGGACAGCAGAGACCCAGTACTTC
CASSEGTAETQYF
>few|TRBJ1-6|TRBV6-1|-
TGTGCCAGCAGTGAGGGCCTACAGGGTTCCTATAATTCACCCCTCCACTTT
CASSEGLQGSYNSPLHF
>few|TRBJ2-7|TRBV4-1|TRBD2
TGCGCCAGCAGCTTTGGACTAGCGGGAGCGTACTACGAGCAGTACTTC
CASSFGLAGAYYEQYF
>-|TRBJ2-1|TRBV5-1|-
TGCGCCAGCAGCTTGTTTTATAGGGGAGTGGGAGGAAATGAGCAGTTCTTC
CASSLFYRGVGGNEQFF
>-|TRBJ1-4|TRBV2|TRBD1
TGTGCCAGTATGGACAGGGGGGCCACTAATGAAAAACTGTTTTTT
CASMDRGATNEKLFF
>-|TRBJ2-2|TRBV30|TRBD2
TGTGCCTGGAGAATAGCGGGGGACACCGGGGAGCTGTTTTTT
CAWRIAGDTGELFF
>-|TRBJ1-6|TRBV10-1|-
TGCGCCACCCGGGGGGGTAGAGCTTCACCCCTCCACTTT
CATRGGRASPLHF
>-|TRBJ1-5|TRBV30|-
TGTGCCTGGAGTGACTATAATCAGCCCCAGCATTTT
CAWSDYNQPQHF
>-|TRBJ2-7|TRBV7-9|-
TGTGCGGGGGCAGGCTCCTACGAGCAGTACTTC
CAGAGSYEQYF
>once|TRBJ2-1|TRBV4-2|-
TGTGCCAGCAGCCAAGGGTATAAGCTACCTACCTACAATGAGCAGTTCTTC
CASSQGYKLPTYNEQFF
>-|TRBJ2-3|TRBV9|TRBD1
TGTGCCAGCAGCGGGACAGGGGGTTGGGGTGGCACAGATACGCAGTATTTT
CASSGTGGWGGTDTQYF
>-|TRBJ2-2|TRBV2|TRBD2
TGTGCCGCCAGCGGCCAGCGGGGGAATACCGGGGAGCTGTTTTTT
CAASGQRGNTGELFF
>-|TRBJ1-1|TRBV28|-
TGTGCCAGCAGGAGGAACACTGAAGCTTTCTTT
CASRRNTEAFF
>-|TRBJ1-5|TRBV2|TRBD1
TGTGCCAGCAGTGCCCGACAGGGTAGAGGTCAGCCCCAGCATTTT
CASSARQGRGQPQHF
>-|TRBJ2-3|TRBV9|TRBD2
TGTGCCAGCAGCGTTCATGGGGGGGGAGATACGCAGTATTTT
CASSVHGGGDTQYF
>-|TRBJ1-2|TRBV6-5|-
TGTGCCAGCACCCGAGCTGGACAGATCTATGGCTACACCTTC
CASTRAGQIYGYTF
>-|TRBJ2-7|TRBV7-2|-
TGTGCCAGCAGCTTAGGCGCCTACGAGCAGTACTTC
CASSLGAYEQYF
>-|TRBJ1-5|TRBV5-5|TRBD1
TGTGCCAGCAGCCGGACAGGGTTCAATCAGCCCCAGCATTTT
CASSRTGFNQPQHF
>-|TRBJ1-1|TRBV7-9|-
TGTGCCAGCAGCTTACCTGGGTGGGCGAACACTGAAGCTTTCTTT
CASSLPGWANTEAFF
>-|TRBJ2-7|TRBV5-6|-
TGTGCCAGCAGCTTGGGTGGGACACACTACGAGCAGTACTTC
CASSLGGTHYEQYF
>-|TRBJ2-7|TRBV20-1|-
TGCAGTGCTGCCTCTAACGAGCAGTACTTC
CSAASNEQYF
>-|TRBJ2-7|TRBV28|TRBD1
TGTGCCAGCAGTTTACCGACAGGGGGAGTCTACGAGCAGTACTTC
CASSLPTGGVYEQYF
>few|TRBJ2-7|TRBV9|TRBD2
TGTGCCAGCAGCGTAGCGACTAGCGGGAGGAACGAGCAGTACTTC
CASSVATSGRNEQYF